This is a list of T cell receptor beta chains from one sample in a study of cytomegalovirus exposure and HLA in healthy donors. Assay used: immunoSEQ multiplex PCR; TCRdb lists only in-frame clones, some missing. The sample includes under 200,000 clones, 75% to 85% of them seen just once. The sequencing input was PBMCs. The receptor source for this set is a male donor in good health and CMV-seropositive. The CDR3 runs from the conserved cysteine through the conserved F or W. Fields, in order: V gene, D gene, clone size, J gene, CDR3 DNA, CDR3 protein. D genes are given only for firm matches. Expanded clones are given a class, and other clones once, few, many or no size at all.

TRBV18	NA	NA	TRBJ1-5	TGTGCCAGCTCGCCCGGGGGGGCGCAGCCCCAGCATTTT	CASSPGGAQPQHF
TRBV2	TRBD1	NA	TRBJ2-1	TGTGCCAGCACCCCCGGACAGGGAAGCTACAATGAGCAGTTCTTC	CASTPGQGSYNEQFF
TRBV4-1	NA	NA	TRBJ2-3	TGCGCCAGCAGCCATCTGGAGGGCCGAGCAGATACGCAGTATTTT	CASSHLEGRADTQYF
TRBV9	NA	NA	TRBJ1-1	TGTGCCAGCAGCCCCGACACTCTGAACACTGAAGCTTTCTTT	CASSPDTLNTEAFF
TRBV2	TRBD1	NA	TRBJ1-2	TGTGCCAGCAGTCCTTCGGACAGGGTCACTGAGGCTAACTATGGCTACACCTTC	CASSPSDRVTEANYGYTF
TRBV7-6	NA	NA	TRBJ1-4	TGTGCCAGCAGCTTTTTTGCGGAAAAACTGTTTTTT	CASSFFAEKLFF
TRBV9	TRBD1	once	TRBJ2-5	TGTGCCAGCAGCCCGGGGACAGGGGTTGTGGAGACCCAGTACTTC	CASSPGTGVVETQYF
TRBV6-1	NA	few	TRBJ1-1	TGTGCCAGCAGTCCAACAGGGTACTTTGAAGCTTTCTTT	CASSPTGYFEAFF
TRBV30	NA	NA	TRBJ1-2	TGTGCCTGGAGTGGTGAGGCCAGAACTTTCTATGGCTACACCTTC	CAWSGEARTFYGYTF
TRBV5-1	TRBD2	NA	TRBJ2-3	TGCGCCAGCAGCTTGGGAGCGGGGGCCGACCTGAAGTATTACACAGATACGCAGTATTTT	CASSLGAGADLKYYTDTQYF
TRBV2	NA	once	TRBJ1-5	TGTGCCAGCAGTGGGGACATGGAGGGCAATCAGCCCCAGCATTTT	CASSGDMEGNQPQHF
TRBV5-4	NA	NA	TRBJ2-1	TGTGCCAGCAGCTTGCGGCAGGGTGAGCAGTTCTTC	CASSLRQGEQFF
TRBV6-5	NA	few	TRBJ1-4	TGTGCCAGTGGCTACGGAGCAACTAATGAAAAACTGTTTTTT	CASGYGATNEKLFF